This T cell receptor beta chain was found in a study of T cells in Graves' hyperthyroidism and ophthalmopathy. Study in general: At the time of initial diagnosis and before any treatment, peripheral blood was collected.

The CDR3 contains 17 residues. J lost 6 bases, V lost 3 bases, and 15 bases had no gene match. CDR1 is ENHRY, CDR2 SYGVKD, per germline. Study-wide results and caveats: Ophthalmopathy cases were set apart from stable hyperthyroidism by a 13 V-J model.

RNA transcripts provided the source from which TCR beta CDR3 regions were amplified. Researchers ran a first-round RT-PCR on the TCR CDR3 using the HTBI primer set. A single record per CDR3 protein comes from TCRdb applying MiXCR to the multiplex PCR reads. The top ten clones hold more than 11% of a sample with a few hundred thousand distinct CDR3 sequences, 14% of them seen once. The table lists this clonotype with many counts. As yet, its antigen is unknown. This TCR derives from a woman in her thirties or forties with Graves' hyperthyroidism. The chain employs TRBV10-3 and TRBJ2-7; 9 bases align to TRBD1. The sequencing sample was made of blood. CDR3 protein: CAISDTGTGITLREQYF. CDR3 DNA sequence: TGTGCCATCAGTGACACCGGGACAGGGATAACTCTACGCGAGCAGTACTTC.